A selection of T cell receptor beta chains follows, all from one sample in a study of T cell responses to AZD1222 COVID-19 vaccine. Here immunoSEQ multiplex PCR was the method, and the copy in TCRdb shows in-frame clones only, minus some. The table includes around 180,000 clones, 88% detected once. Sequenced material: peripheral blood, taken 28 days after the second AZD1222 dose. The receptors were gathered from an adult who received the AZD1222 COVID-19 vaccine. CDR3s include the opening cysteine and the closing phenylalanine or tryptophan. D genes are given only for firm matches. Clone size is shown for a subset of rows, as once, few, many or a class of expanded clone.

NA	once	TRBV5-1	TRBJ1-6	TGCGCCAGCAGCCTCGAGGGGTCATATAATTCACCCCTCCACTTT	CASSLEGSYNSPLHF
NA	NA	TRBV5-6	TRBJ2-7	TGTGCCAGCAGCTTGGGTCCAGGGTCAAGCTACGAGCAGTACTTC	CASSLGPGSSYEQYF
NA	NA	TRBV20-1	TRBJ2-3	TGCAGTGCTAGTCTGGCTTCCACAGATACGCAGTATTTT	CSASLASTDTQYF
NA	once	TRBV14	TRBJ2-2	TGTGCCAGCAGCCAAGTTCGGGGAGCCGGGGAGCTGTTTTTT	CASSQVRGAGELFF
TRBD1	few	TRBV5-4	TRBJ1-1	TGTGCCAGCAGCATGACAGGGGGAATAAACACTGAAGCTTTCTTT	CASSMTGGINTEAFF
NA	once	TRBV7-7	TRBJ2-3	TGTGCTAGCAGCCCGTTAAGAGGGGATACGCAGTATTTT	CASSPLRGDTQYF
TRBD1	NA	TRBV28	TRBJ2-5	TGTGCCAGCAGCGCAGGGGGTCGCCAAGAGACCCAGTACTTC	CASSAGGRQETQYF
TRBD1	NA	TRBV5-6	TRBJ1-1	TGTGCCAGCAGCTTGGTTAGGCCAGGGGGGAACACTGAAGCTTTCTTT	CASSLVRPGGNTEAFF
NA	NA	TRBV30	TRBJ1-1	TGTGCCTGGAGTGTCACCAATTCGAACACTGAAGCTTTCTTT	CAWSVTNSNTEAFF
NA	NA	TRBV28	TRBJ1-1	TGTGCCAGCAGTTTATCTTCCCTGAACACTGAAGCTTTCTTT	CASSLSSLNTEAFF
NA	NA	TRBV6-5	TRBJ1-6	TGTGCCAGCGGTAGGGGGGAGACTGATTCACCCCTCCACTTT	CASGRGETDSPLHF
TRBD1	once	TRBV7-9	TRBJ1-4	TGTGCCAGCAGCCTAGGGTCAGGGGGCGGGTCGACTAATGAAAAACTGTTTTTT	CASSLGSGGGSTNEKLFF
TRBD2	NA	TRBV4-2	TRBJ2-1	TGTGCCAGCAGCCAAGATCTCGGTAGCGGGATGTGGAATGAGCAGTTCTTC	CASSQDLGSGMWNEQFF
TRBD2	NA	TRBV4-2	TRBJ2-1	TGTGCCAGCAGCCCGCCGACTAGCACCTACAATGAGCAGTTCTTC	CASSPPTSTYNEQFF
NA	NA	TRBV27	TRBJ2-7	TGTGCCAGCAGCCTACGCGGAGCTAGCTCCTACGAGCAGTACTTC	CASSLRGASSYEQYF
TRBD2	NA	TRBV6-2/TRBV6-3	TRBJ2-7	TGTGCCAGCAGTTACGGCGGGAGCGTCAACGAGCAGTACTTC	CASSYGGSVNEQYF
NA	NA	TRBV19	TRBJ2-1	TGTGCCAGCCAGGCCCGGGCAGCTTACAATGAGCAGTTCTTC	CASQARAAYNEQFF
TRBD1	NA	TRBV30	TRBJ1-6	TGTGCCACCGACAGGGGATATTCACCCCTCCACTTT	CATDRGYSPLHF
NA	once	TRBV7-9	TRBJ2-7	TGTGCCAGCAGCTTAATGGACTCTTCCTACGAGCAGTACTTC	CASSLMDSSYEQYF
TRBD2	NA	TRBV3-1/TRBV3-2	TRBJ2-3	TGTGCCAGCAGCCAAATGCGGATTACTAGCGGAGACACAGATACGCAGTATTTT	CASSQMRITSGDTDTQYF
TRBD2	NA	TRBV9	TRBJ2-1	TGTGCCAGCAGCCCGAGCGGGAGAAACGACAATGAGCAGTTCTTC	CASSPSGRNDNEQFF
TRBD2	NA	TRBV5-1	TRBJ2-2	TGCGCCAGCAGCCCAGCCTCGGGGGGGCTTCGTACCGGGGAGCTGTTTTTT	CASSPASGGLRTGELFF
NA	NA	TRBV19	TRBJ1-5	TGTGCCAGTAGTGCCCACCCCACAGGATATAGCAATCAGCCCCAGCATTTT	CASSAHPTGYSNQPQHF
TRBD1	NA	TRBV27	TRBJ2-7	TGTGCCAGCAGTTCGAAGACAGGGACCTACGAGCAGTACTTC	CASSSKTGTYEQYF
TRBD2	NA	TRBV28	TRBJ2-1	TGTGCCAGCAGTTTACGCAAACTAGCGGAGCAGTTCTTC	CASSLRKLAEQFF
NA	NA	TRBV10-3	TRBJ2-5	TGTGCCATCCGGGACTTTGTAGAGACCCAGTACTTC	CAIRDFVETQYF
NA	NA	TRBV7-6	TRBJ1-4	TGTGCCAGCAGTTCAGGGACGCTCACTAATGAAAAACTGTTTTTT	CASSSGTLTNEKLFF
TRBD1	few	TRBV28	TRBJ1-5	TGTGCCAGCATCACCGGGACAGTTCTCAATCAGCCCCAGCATTTT	CASITGTVLNQPQHF
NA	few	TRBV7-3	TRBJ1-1	TGTGCCAGCAGCTTAAATGGGGGGCTAGGCACTGAAGCTTTCTTT	CASSLNGGLGTEAFF
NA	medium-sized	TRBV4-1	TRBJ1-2	TGCGCCAGCAGCCTTTCAGGGGATAACTATGGCTACACCTTC	CASSLSGDNYGYTF
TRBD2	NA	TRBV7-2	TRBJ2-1	TGTGCCAGCAGCCCAACAGCGGGACCCTCCTACAATGAGCAGTTCTTC	CASSPTAGPSYNEQFF
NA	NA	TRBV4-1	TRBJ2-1	TGCGCCAGCAGCCGTGAATCCCGACAGGCGAGCTCCTACAATGAGCAGTTCTTC	CASSRESRQASSYNEQFF
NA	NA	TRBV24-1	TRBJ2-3	TGTGCCACCAGTGATCCCCTAGATACGCAGTATTTT	CATSDPLDTQYF
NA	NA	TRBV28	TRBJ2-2	TGTGCCAGCAGGTCGGGGGCGAACACCGGGGAGCTGTTTTTT	CASRSGANTGELFF
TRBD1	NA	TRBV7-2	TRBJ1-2	TGTGCCAGCAGCTTCTACAGGGGGCAAGATGGCTACACCTTC	CASSFYRGQDGYTF
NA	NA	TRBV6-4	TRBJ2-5	TGTGCCACCCCGGGGACCCAGTACTTC	CATPGTQYF
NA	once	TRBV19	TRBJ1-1	TGTGCCAGTAGCCCCACCCCGAGTCTCGCTTTCTTT	CASSPTPSLAFF
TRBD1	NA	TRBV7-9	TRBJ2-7	TGTGCCAGCAGCATCGGACAGGGGGCGGACGAGCAGTACTTC	CASSIGQGADEQYF
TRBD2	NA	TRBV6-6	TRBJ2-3	TGTGCCAGCAGCCGAAGACTAGCGGGAGGGCTCACAGATACGCAGTATTTT	CASSRRLAGGLTDTQYF
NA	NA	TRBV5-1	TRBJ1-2	TGCGCCAGCAGCAAAGGACAGAACTATGGCTACACCTTC	CASSKGQNYGYTF
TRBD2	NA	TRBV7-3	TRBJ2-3	TGTGCCAGCAGCTCGGCGGGAGGGCGCGCAGATACGCAGTATTTT	CASSSAGGRADTQYF
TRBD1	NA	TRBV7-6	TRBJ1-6	TGTGCCAGCAGCTTAGGGGGACAGGGGCAAAATTCACCCCTCCACTTT	CASSLGGQGQNSPLHF